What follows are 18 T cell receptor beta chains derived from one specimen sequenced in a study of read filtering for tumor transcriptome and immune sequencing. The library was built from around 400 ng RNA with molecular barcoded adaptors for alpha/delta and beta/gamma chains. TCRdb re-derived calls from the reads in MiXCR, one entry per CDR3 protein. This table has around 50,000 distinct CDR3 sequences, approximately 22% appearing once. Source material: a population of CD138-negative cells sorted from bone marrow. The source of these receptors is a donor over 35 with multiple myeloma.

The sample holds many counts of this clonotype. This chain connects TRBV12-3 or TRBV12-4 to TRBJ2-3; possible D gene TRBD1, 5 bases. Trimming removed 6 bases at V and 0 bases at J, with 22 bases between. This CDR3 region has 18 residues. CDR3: CASRLGQGRRISTDTQYF. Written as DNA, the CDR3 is TGTGCCAGCAGACTGGGGCAGGGCCGGCGCATTAGCACAGATACGCAGTATTTT.

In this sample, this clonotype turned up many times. CDR3 sequence (DNA): TGTGCCAGCAGCCCGATCTCTCAAAGCAATGAGCAGTTCTTC. Its protein is CASSPISQSNEQFF. The chain joins TRBV9 to TRBJ2-1; D unclear. Germline V gives CDR1 SGDLS, CDR2 YYNGEE. The CDR3 runs to 14 residues. Trimming left V 4 bases short and J 6 bases short, with 14 bases between. The whole variable domain, filled in from reference TRBV9 and TRBJ2-1, reads DSGVTQTPKHLITATGQRVTLRCSPRSGDLSVYWYQQSLDQGLQFLIQYYNGEERAKGNILERFSAQQFPDLHSELNLSSLELGDSALYFCASSPISQSNEQFFGPGTRLTVL.

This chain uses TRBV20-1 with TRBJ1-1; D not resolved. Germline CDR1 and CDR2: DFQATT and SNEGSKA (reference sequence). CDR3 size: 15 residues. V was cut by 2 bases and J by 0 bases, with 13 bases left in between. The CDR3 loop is CSARNFGRMNTEAFF. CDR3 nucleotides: TGCAGTGCTAGAAATTTCGGACGGATGAACACTGAAGCTTTCTTT.

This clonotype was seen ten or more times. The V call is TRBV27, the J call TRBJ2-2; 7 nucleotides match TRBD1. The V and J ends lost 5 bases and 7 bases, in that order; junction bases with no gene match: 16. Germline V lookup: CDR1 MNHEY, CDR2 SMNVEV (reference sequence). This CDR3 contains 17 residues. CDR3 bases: TGTGCCAGCAGTGCCGCGAGGGGACAGTTACTTATCGGGGAGCTGTTTTTT. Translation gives CASSAARGQLLIGELFF.

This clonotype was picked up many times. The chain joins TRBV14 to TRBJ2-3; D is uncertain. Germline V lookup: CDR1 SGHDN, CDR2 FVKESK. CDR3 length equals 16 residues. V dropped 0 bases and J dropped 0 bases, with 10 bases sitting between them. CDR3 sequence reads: CASSQERPHSTDTQYF. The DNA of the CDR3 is TGTGCCAGCAGCCAAGAAAGGCCTCACAGCACAGATACGCAGTATTTT.

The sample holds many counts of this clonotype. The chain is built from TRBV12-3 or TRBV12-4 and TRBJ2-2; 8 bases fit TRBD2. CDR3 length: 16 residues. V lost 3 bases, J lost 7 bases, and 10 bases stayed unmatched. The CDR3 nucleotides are TGTGCCAGCAGTTTGACCGCGGGGGGCCGTATCGGGGAGCTGTTTTTT. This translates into CASSLTAGGRIGELFF.

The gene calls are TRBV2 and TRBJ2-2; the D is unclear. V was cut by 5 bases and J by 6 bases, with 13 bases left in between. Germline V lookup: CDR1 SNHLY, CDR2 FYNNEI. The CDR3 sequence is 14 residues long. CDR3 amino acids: CASSSSSGPGELFF. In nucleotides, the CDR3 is TGTGCCAGCAGTTCCTCATCAGGACCCGGGGAGCTGTTTTTT.

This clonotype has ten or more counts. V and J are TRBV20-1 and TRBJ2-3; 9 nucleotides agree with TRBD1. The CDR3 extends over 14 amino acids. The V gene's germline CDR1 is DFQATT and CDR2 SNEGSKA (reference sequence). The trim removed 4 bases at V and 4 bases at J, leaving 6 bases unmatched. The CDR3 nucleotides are TGCAGTGCTAACAGGGGGCGCGGGGCAGATACGCAGTATTTT. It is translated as CSANRGRGADTQYF.

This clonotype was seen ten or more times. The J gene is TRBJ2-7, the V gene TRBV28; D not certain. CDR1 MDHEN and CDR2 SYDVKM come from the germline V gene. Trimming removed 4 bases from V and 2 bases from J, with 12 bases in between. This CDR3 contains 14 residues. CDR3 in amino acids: CASSSYGSAYEQYF. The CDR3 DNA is TGTGCCAGCAGTTCATACGGCTCTGCCTACGAGCAGTACTTC.

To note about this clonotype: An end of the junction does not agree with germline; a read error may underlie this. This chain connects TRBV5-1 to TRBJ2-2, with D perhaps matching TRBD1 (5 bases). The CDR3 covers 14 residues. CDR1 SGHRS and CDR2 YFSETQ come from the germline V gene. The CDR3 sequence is CTSSYRTNTGELFF. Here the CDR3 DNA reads TGCACCAGCAGCTACAGGACAAACACCGGGGAGCTGTTTTTT. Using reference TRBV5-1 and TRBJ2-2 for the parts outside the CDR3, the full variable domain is KAGVTQTPRYLIKTRGQQVTLSCSPISGHRSVSWYQQTPGQGLQFLFEYFSETQRNKGNFPGRFSGRQFSNSRSEMNVSTLELGDSALYLCTSSYRTNTGELFFGEGSRLTVL.

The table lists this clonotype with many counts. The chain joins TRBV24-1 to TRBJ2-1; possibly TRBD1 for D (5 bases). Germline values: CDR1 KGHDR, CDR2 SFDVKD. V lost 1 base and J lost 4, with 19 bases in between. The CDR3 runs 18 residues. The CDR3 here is CATSDFPITGGIYNEQFF. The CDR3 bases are TGTGCCACCAGTGATTTCCCCATTACAGGCGGAATTTACAATGAGCAGTTCTTC.

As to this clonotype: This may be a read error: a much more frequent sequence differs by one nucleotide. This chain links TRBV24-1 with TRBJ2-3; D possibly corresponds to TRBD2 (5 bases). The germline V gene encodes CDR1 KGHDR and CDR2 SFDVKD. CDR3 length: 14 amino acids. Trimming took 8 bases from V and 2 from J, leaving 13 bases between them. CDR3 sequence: CATKGAENTDTQYF. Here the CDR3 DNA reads TGTGCCACCAAGGGAGCGGAGAACACAGATACGCAGTATTTT.

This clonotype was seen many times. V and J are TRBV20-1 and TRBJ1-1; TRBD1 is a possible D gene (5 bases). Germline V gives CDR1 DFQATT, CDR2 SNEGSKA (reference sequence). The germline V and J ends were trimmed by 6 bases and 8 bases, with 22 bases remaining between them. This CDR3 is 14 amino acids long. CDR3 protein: CSARQVGERGEAFF. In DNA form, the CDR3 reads TGCAGTGCCCGCCAAGTGGGTGAGCGGGGGGAAGCTTTCTTT.

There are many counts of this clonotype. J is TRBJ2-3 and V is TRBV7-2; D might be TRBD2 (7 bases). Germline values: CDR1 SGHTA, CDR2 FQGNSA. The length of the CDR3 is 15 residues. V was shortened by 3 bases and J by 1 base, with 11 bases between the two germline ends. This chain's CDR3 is CASSFAGARTDTQYF. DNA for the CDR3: TGTGCCAGCAGCTTCGCGGGGGCACGCACAGATACGCAGTATTTT. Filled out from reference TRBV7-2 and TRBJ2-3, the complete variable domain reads GAGVSQSPSNKVTEKGKDVELRCDPISGHTALYWYRQSLGQGLEFLIYFQGNSAPDKSGLPSDRFSAERTGGSVSTLTIQRTQQEDSAVYLCASSFAGARTDTQYFGPGTRLTVL.

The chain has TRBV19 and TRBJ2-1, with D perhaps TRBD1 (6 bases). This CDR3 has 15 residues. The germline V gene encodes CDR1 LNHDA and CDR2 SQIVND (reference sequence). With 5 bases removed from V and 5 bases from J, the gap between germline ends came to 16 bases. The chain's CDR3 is CASSLGQLLNNEQFF. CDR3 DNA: TGTGCCAGTAGTCTGGGACAATTATTAAACAATGAGCAGTTCTTC.

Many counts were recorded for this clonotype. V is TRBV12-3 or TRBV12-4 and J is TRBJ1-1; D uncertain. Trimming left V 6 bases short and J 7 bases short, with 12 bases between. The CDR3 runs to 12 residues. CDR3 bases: TGTGCCAGCAGGTTGGGTCGCGGTGAAGCTTTCTTT. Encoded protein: CASRLGRGEAFF.

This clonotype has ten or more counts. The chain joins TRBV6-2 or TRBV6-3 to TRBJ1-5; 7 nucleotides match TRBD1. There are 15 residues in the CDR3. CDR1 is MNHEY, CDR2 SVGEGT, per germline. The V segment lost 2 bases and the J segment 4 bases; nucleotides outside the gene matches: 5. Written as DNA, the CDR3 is TGTGCCAGCAGTTACGGAGGGACAGCGAATCAGCCCCAGCATTTT. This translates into CASSYGGTANQPQHF.

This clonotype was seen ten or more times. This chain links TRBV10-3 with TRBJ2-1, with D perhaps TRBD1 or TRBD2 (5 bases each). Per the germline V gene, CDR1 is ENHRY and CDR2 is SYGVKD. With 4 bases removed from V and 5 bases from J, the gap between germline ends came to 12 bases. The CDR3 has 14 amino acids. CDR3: CAISVGVQDNEQFF. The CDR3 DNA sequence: TGTGCCATCAGTGTGGGGGTCCAGGACAATGAGCAGTTCTTC.